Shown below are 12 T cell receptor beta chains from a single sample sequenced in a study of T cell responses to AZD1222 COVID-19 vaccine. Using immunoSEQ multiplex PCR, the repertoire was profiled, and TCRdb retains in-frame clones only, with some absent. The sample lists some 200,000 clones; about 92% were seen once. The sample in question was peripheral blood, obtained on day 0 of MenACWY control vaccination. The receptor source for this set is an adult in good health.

The DNA of the CDR3 is TGTGCCAGCAGCCCCGGCGGTGGCGGAAACACCATATATTTT. Translated, it gives CASSPGGGGNTIYF. This sequence joins TRBV3-1 (or the pseudogene TRBV3-2) and TRBJ1-3; D unresolved. The CDR3 runs 14 residues. V lost 4 bases to trimming and J lost 4 bases, with 11 bases between them. The germline CDR1 and CDR2 sequences are LGHDT and YNNKEL (reference sequence).

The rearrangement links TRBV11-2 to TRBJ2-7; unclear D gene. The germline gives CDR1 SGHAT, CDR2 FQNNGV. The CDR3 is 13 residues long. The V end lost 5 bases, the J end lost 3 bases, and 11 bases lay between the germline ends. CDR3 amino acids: CASSHTNSYEQYF. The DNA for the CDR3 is TGTGCCAGCAGCCACACTAACAGCTACGAGCAGTACTTC.

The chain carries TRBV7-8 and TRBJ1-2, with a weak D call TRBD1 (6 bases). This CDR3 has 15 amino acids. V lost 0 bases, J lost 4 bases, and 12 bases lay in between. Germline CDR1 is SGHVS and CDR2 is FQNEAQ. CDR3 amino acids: CASSLASRGGYGYTF. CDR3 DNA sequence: TGTGCCAGCAGCTTAGCGAGCAGGGGCGGCTATGGCTACACCTTC.

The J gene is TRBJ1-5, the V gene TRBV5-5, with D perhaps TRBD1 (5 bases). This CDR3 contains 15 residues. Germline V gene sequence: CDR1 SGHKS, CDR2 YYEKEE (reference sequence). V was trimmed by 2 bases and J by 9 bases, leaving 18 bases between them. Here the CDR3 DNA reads TGTGCCAGCAGCTTAGGGGCGACCTATTACGGGCCCCAGCATTTT. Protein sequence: CASSLGATYYGPQHF.

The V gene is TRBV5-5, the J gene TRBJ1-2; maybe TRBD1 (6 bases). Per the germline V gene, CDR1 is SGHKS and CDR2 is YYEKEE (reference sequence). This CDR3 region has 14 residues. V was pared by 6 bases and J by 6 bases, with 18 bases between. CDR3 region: CASTLDRPPHGYTF. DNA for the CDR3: TGTGCCAGCACCCTGGACAGACCACCCCATGGCTACACCTTC.

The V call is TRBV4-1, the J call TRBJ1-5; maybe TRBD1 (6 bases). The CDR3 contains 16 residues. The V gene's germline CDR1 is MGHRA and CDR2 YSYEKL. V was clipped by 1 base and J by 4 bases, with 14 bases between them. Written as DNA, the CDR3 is TGCGCCAGCAGCCAAGGGGCAGGACAGCCGAATCAGCCCCAGCATTTT. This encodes CASSQGAGQPNQPQHF.

CDR3 in DNA: TGTGCCAGCAGTTACATCAGGAGCTATGGCTACACCTTC. It codes for CASSYIRSYGYTF. The chain has TRBV6-2 or TRBV6-3 and TRBJ1-2; D is ambiguous. The V end lost 2 bases, the J end lost 4 bases, and 8 bases lay between the germline ends. This CDR3 region has 13 residues. From germline, CDR1 is MNHEY and CDR2 SVGEGT.

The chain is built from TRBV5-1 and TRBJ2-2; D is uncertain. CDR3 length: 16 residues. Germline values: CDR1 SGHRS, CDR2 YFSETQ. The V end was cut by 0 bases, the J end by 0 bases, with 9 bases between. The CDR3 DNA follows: TGCGCCAGCAGCTTGGGGGCGACAACGAACACCGGGGAGCTGTTTTTT. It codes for CASSLGATTNTGELFF. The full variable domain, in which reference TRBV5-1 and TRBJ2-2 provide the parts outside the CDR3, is KAGVTQTPRYLIKTRGQQVTLSCSPISGHRSVSWYQQTPGQGLQFLFEYFSETQRNKGNFPGRFSGRQFSNSRSEMNVSTLELGDSALYLCASSLGATTNTGELFFGEGSRLTVL.

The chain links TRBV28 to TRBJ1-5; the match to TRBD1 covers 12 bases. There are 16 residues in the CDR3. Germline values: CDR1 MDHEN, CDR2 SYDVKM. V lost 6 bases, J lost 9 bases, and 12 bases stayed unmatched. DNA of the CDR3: TGTGCCAGCAGGACGGGACAGGGGGCCCCAACGGCGCCCCAGCATTTT. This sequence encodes CASRTGQGAPTAPQHF. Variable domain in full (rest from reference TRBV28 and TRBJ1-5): DVKVTQSSRYLVKRTGEKVFLECVQDMDHENMFWYRQDPGLGLRLIYFSYDVKMKEKGDIPEGYSVSREKKERFSLILESASTNQTSMYLCASRTGQGAPTAPQHFGDGTRLSIL.

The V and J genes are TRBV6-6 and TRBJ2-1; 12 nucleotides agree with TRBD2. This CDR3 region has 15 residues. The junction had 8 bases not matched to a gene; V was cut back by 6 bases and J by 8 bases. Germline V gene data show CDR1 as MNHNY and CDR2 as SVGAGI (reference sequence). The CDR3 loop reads CASRASGGATDEQFF. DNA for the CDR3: TGTGCCAGCAGGGCTAGCGGGGGGGCGACGGATGAGCAGTTCTTC.

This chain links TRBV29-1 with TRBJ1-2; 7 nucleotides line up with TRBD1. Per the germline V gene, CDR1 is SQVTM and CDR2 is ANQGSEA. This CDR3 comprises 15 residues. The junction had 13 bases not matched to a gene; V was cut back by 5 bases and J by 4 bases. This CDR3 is CSVPGSTGSPYGYTF. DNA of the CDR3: TGCAGCGTTCCTGGTTCGACAGGGAGCCCCTATGGCTACACCTTC.

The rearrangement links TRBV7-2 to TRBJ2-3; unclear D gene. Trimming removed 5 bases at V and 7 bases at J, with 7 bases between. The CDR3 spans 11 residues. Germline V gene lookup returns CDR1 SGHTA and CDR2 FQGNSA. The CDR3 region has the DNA TGTGCCAGCAGCCAAAGAAATACGCAGTATTTT. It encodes CASSQRNTQYF.